This TCR beta chain originates from a study of metastatic and nonmetastatic thyroid tumors. Study background: It was across blood and tumor or nodule tissue from malignant and benign thyroid patients that repertoires were compared. Points from the study as a whole: Versus benign nodules, malignant thyroid tumors reportedly had significantly higher TCR beta diversity, in blood and tumor.

Remarks on this clone: The antigen remains undetermined.

Each patient went into thyroid surgery without having received any treatment. Per the original methods: Building a distant-metastasis classifier for papillary thyroid cancer drew on CDR3 differences across clinicopathological groups. TCRdb re-called the PCR reads via MiXCR. The V and J calls were not made by the authors but by TCRdb's processing. Of about 85,000 clones detected, about 9.1% appear once; the ten largest clones hold roughly 10%. V was cut by 6 bases and J by 0 bases, with 11 bases left in between. Per germline, CDR1 MNHNS and CDR2 SASEGT. The CDR3 extends over 14 amino acids. This sequence joins TRBV6-1 and TRBJ1-1; no firm D call. Sequencing was done on a sample of blood. This clonotype originated in a female donor with papillary thyroid cancer or a benign thyroid nodule (not recorded which). Some clones in this sample may be carry-over from other donors' samples. CDR3 loop: CASRKSSMNTEAFF. The CDR3 DNA is TGTGCCAGCAGAAAGTCCTCAATGAACACTGAAGCTTTCTTT.